A single sample is the source of the 10 T cell receptor beta chains below, sequenced in a study of cytomegalovirus exposure and HLA in healthy donors. A multiplex PCR was run with 60 Vbeta primers and 13 Jbeta primers. Clones were sequenced by immunoSEQ multiplex PCR, and TCRdb holds only the in-frame ones, with some missing. The table lists fewer than 350,000 clones, approximately 90% of them singletons, with 2% to 3% in the top ten. The sample consisted of PBMCs. These receptors were obtained from a young woman in good health and CMV-seronegative.

The chain is built from TRBV6-6 and TRBJ1-2; TRBD1 agrees at 7 bases. CDR3 length: 16 amino acids. With 5 bases clipped from V and 1 base from J, the junction kept 10 bases outside the gene matches. Germline CDR1 MNHNY, CDR2 SVGAGI (reference sequence). As DNA, the CDR3 is TGTGCCAGCAGTACCCTGGGGGACAGCAATAACTATGGCTACACCTTC. Translation: CASSTLGDSNNYGYTF.

V usage is TRBV29-1 and J usage is TRBJ1-1; D call uncertain. Between the trimmed V and J ends, which lost 2 bases and 3 bases, there was a span of 7 bases. Germline values: CDR1 SQVTM, CDR2 ANQGSEA. The CDR3 is made up of 12 amino acids. The CDR3 loop is CSVERGDTEAFF. The DNA of the CDR3 is TGCAGCGTTGAACGGGGAGACACTGAAGCTTTCTTT.

V and J are TRBV7-9 and TRBJ2-7, with TRBD2 matching 9 bases. Losses at the gene ends were 5 bases for V and 5 bases for J; bases not matched to a gene: 10. The CDR3 sequence is 15 residues long. The germline V gene encodes CDR1 SEHNR and CDR2 FQNEAQ (reference sequence). The CDR3 bases are TGTGCCAGCAGCCCCTTGGGAGGCGGGGGGGACGAGCAGTACTTC. This translates into CASSPLGGGGDEQYF.

The rearrangement joins TRBV4-2 to TRBJ2-3, with 15 bases lining up with TRBD2. CDR3 length: 19 residues. Germline V gene data show CDR1 as LGHNA and CDR2 as YNFKEQ. V was clipped by 2 bases and J by 4 bases; unmatched bases: 10. The CDR3 nucleotides read TGTGCCAGCAGCCAACGGACTAGCGGGGGGGCCCTTTCCCCAGATACGCAGTATTTT. Translating gives CASSQRTSGGALSPDTQYF.

V is TRBV7-8 and J is TRBJ2-6; 12 positions match TRBD1. J gave up 4 bases and V 5 bases, and 12 bases lay outside the gene matches. Looked up from germline, CDR1 is SGHVS and CDR2 is FQNEAQ. This CDR3 contains 19 residues. For the CDR3, the DNA is TGTGCCAGCAGCCTCCACCAGGGGGACAGGGGGCTCGGGGCCAACGTCCTGACTTTC. Its translation: CASSLHQGDRGLGANVLTF.

The genes are TRBV30 and TRBJ1-1; no reliable D call. Per germline, CDR1 GTSNPN and CDR2 SVGIG (reference sequence). The CDR3 contains 13 residues. Trimming cost V 2 bases and J 5 bases, with 12 bases left between them. For the CDR3, the DNA is TGTGCCTGGAGTCAATCGGTTTTTACTGAAGCTTTCTTT. Protein: CAWSQSVFTEAFF. Combining the CDR3 with reference TRBV30 and TRBJ1-1 gives the whole variable domain SQTIHQWPATLVQPVGSPLSLECTVEGTSNPNLYWYRQAAGRGLQLLFYSVGIGQISSEVPQNLSASRPQDRQFILSSKKLLLSDSGFYLCAWSQSVFTEAFFGQGTRLTVV.

The chain couples TRBV7-9 to TRBJ2-7; D gene ambiguous. This CDR3 is built from 15 residues. V was trimmed by 1 base and J by 7 bases, leaving 17 bases between them. Germline CDR1 is SEHNR and CDR2 is FQNEAQ (reference sequence). The CDR3 spells CASSLGRVFAEEQYF. The CDR3 DNA sequence: TGTGCCAGCAGCTTAGGCCGGGTCTTTGCTGAAGAGCAGTACTTC.

V gene TRBV9 combines with J gene TRBJ2-3; 7 bases line up with TRBD2. This CDR3 contains 16 residues. V lost 2 bases and J lost 2; bases outside the gene matches: 8. Looked up from germline, CDR1 is SGDLS and CDR2 is YYNGEE. This CDR3 reads CASSVWVGGYTDTQYF. As DNA, the CDR3 is TGTGCCAGCAGCGTTTGGGTGGGGGGGTACACAGATACGCAGTATTTT.

The rearrangement joins TRBV29-1 to TRBJ2-7, with a tentative D call TRBD1 (5 bases). The V gene lost 8 bases and the J gene lost 3 bases, with 17 bases spanning the gap. This CDR3 contains 13 residues. CDR1 SQVTM and CDR2 ANQGSEA come from the germline V gene. In DNA, the CDR3 is TGCAGCATCGAGCGTCAGGGCGGCTACGAGCAGTACTTC. It translates to CSIERQGGYEQYF.

In this sample, this clone turned up once. The chain combines TRBV5-4 with TRBJ2-3, with 10 bases fitting TRBD2. The CDR3 contains 17 residues. J gave up 1 base and V 0 bases, and 5 bases lay outside the gene matches. Germline CDR1 and CDR2: SGHNT and YYREEE (reference sequence). CDR3 protein: CASSLASLAGGTDTQYF. CDR3 nucleotides: TGTGCCAGCAGCTTGGCCTCGCTAGCGGGGGGCACAGATACGCAGTATTTT.